The sequence of this T cell receptor beta chain was determined in a study of naive and memory T cell subsets. Germline V gives CDR1 SQVTM, CDR2 ANQGSEA. The CDR3 runs to 14 residues. With V trimmed by 7 bases and J by 6 bases, 12 bases remained unmatched. An equimolar mix of two oligonucleotides served as the beta constant-region primer for TRBC1 and TRBC2. Each CDR3 protein is one row after TCRdb ran MiXCR on the UMI-ligation and nested PCR reads. Seen here are 130,000 to 150,000 distinct CDR3 sequences, over 15% observed once, and the top ten hold about 0.14%. Sequenced material: naive CD4+ T cells from blood. This clonotype was sampled from a human donor in good health. V and J are TRBV29-1 and TRBJ1-1; the match to TRBD1 covers 9 bases. The CDR3 DNA follows: TGCAGCGCCCGAACAGGGGGCGCGGCCGCTGAAGCTTTCTTT. This translates into CSARTGGAAAEAFF.